The next 4 T cell receptor beta chains were all read from a single sample in a study of beta chain features in type 1 diabetes. No antigen has been identified for these receptors. The entirety of the isolated RNA underwent reverse transcription, so expressed TCRB transcripts were sequenced. The assay was immunoSEQ multiplex PCR, and TCRdb's table has in-frame clones only and misses some. Found here are about 25,000 clones, 55% to 70% of them singletons; the top ten hold about 1%. The study, taken as a whole, reports: All four CD4+ subsets from Type 1 diabetes patients carried moderately but significantly shorter TCRB CDR3s.

The sequenced material came from stem cell memory CD4+ T cells from blood. The receptors come from a woman in her 40s with type 1 diabetes.

This sequence joins TRBV7-3 and TRBJ1-5; TRBD1 aligns across 8 bases. The CDR3 runs 16 residues. J lost 0 bases, V lost 5 bases, and 6 bases had no gene match. Germline values: CDR1 SGHTA, CDR2 FQGTGA. CDR3 DNA sequence: TGTGCCAGCAGCCGGGACAGGAGCTATAGCAATCAGCCCCAGCATTTT. Amino acids: CASSRDRSYSNQPQHF.

The chain employs TRBV28 and TRBJ2-2, with unresolved D. V gave up 8 bases and J gave up 6 bases, with 7 bases separating them. Per the germline V gene, CDR1 is MDHEN and CDR2 is SYDVKM. This CDR3 region has 11 residues. The CDR3 region is CASGPPGELFF. The DNA for the CDR3 is TGTGCCAGCGGCCCGCCCGGGGAGCTGTTTTTT.

The chain recombines TRBV5-1 with TRBJ2-5, with TRBD1 matching 9 bases. The better agreement between TRBJ2-7 and the DNA end casts doubt on the J call. Germline V gives CDR1 SGHRS, CDR2 YFSETQ. This CDR3 comprises 15 residues. The DNA of the CDR3 is TGCGCCAGCAGGGGCCGGGACAGGGTGTCTTACGAGCAGTACTTC. Translating it yields CASRGRDRVSYEQYF.

This rearrangement joins TRBV20-1 to TRBJ2-1; the D is unclear. The CDR3 runs to 11 residues. V lost 5 bases to trimming and J lost 8 bases, with 10 bases between them. CDR1 is DFQATT and CDR2 is SNEGSKA in the germline V gene (reference sequence). CDR3 sequence: CSALPRDEQFF. CDR3 DNA: TGCAGTGCTCTTCCGAGAGATGAGCAGTTCTTC.